This TCR beta chain emerged from a study of regulatory T cells in long-lasting Graves disease. Time point of the sample: persistent/refractory GD, antithyroid drugs over 5 years with positive TRAb. The TCR library was made from RNA extracted from PBMCs. HTBI primers from iRepertoire and Arm-PCR of CDR3 regions yielded the TCR beta libraries. One entry per CDR3 protein, called by TCRdb with MiXCR from the multiplex PCR reads. The sample yields roughly 400,000 distinct CDR3 sequences, around 20% seen once. V was trimmed by 0 bases and J by 5 bases, leaving 5 bases between them. The CDR3 runs to 13 residues. Per germline, CDR1 KGHSH and CDR2 LQKENI. Broader study findings: Shared public clonotypes totalled 2,741 in persistent patients, compared with about 930 in new patients.

In its sample, this clonotype was seen once. Its specificity is unknown. The rearrangement links TRBV18 to TRBJ2-1, with D uncertain. The sequence derives from a female donor with Graves disease. The sample was peripheral blood mononuclear cells (PBMCs), taken when the disease was refractory, from a patient treated with antithyroid drugs. CDR3 in amino acids: CASSPPRHNEQFF. CDR3 nucleotide sequence: TGTGCCAGCTCACCACCACGACACAATGAGCAGTTCTTC.